A single sample is the source of the 6 T cell receptor beta chains below, sequenced in a study of blood T cell repertoires in COVID-19. TCRdb's copy holds only in-frame clones and misses some; the assay was immunoSEQ multiplex PCR. This table holds 93,000 or so clones, about 86% found once. The sample consisted of peripheral blood. The receptors were sampled from a human donor in a cohort sampled during active COVID-19.

V usage is TRBV6-5 and J usage is TRBJ1-1; possible D gene TRBD1, 5 bases. Germline CDR1 MNHEY, CDR2 SVGAGI. This CDR3 contains 14 residues. The ends were cut back, 4 bases at V and 3 bases at J, with 12 bases in the middle. The CDR3 is CASSFAGGDTEAFF. The DNA of the CDR3 is TGTGCCAGCAGTTTCGCCGGGGGGGACACTGAAGCTTTCTTT.

The gene calls are TRBV27 and TRBJ1-1, with D perhaps TRBD1 (5 bases). The germline gives CDR1 MNHEY, CDR2 SMNVEV (reference sequence). This CDR3 has 14 residues. The V gene lost 3 bases and the J gene lost 2 bases, with 10 bases spanning the gap. The CDR3 coding sequence is TGTGCCAGCAGTTTGGGGGGAGGTAACACTGAAGCTTTCTTT. It is translated as CASSLGGGNTEAFF.

Worth noting for this clone: Other DNA sequences in this sample translate to the same CDR3. The V and J genes are TRBV5-1 and TRBJ2-1, with 9 bases fitting TRBD1. There are 15 residues in the CDR3. CDR1 and CDR2 from the germline V gene are SGHRS and YFSETQ. J lost 4 bases, V lost 3 bases, and 5 bases had no gene match. The CDR3 reads CASSSGQGPYNEQFF. The CDR3, as DNA: TGCGCCAGCAGCTCGGGACAGGGCCCTTACAATGAGCAGTTCTTC.

This chain uses TRBV27 with TRBJ2-2; 9 bases match TRBD2. V trimming: 3 bases; J trimming: 2 bases; junction bases outside the gene matches: 10. The V gene's germline CDR1 is MNHEY and CDR2 SMNVEV (reference sequence). The CDR3 sequence is 18 residues long. CDR3 sequence: CASSFGRLAGQNTGELFF. The CDR3, as DNA: TGTGCCAGCAGTTTTGGACGGCTAGCGGGGCAAAACACCGGGGAGCTGTTTTTT.

The rearrangement joins TRBV11-3 to TRBJ1-1; D unresolved. The CDR3 contains 13 residues. Trimming took off 5 bases at V and 6 bases at J, with 13 bases between the two ends. The germline gives CDR1 SGHNT, CDR2 YENEEA. CDR3 in amino acids: CASSKRGFPEAFF. Here the CDR3 DNA reads TGTGCCAGCAGCAAGCGAGGGTTTCCTGAAGCTTTCTTT.

The J gene is TRBJ1-1, the V gene TRBV5-5, with D hard to call. Germline CDR1 is SGHKS and CDR2 is YYEKEE (reference sequence). V was cut by 0 bases and J by 4 bases, with 16 bases left in between. The length of the CDR3 is 16 residues. In DNA, the CDR3 is TGTGCCAGCAGCTTGGGGCGGGATCGGGATAGCACTGAAGCTTTCTTT. It specifies CASSLGRDRDSTEAFF.